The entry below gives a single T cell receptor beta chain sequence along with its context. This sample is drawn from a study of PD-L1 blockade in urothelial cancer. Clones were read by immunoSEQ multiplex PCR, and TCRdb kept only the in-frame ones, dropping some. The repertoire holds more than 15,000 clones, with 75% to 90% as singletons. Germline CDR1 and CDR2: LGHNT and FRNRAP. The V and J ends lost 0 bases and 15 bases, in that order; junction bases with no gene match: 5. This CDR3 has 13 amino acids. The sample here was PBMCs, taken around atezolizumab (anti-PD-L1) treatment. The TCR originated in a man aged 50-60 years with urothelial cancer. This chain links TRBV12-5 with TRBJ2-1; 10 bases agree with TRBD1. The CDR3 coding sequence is TGTGCTAGTGGTTTGGTAATCCGGGACAGGGGGTTCTTC. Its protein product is CASGLVIRDRGFF. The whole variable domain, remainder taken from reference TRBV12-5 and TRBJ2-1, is DARVTQTPRHKVTEMGQEVTMRCQPILGHNTVFWYRQTMMQGLELLAYFRNRAPLDDSGMPKDRFSAEMPDATLATLKIQPSEPRDSAVYFCASGLVIRDRGFFGPGTRLTVL.